This passage covers 26 T cell receptor beta chains from one sample sequenced in a study of blood T cells in healthy people across ages. Then a second PCR, running roughly 7 to 11 cycles, was carried out with a sample-barcoded 5' primer and a J-beta primer mix. One entry per CDR3 protein results from TCRdb running MiXCR on the 5' RACE reads. The sample has 850,000 to 1,000,000 distinct CDR3 sequences, approximately 49% seen once. Sequenced input: blood. The receptors were sampled from a young man in good health.

V gene TRBV13 combines with J gene TRBJ1-1; tentatively, D is TRBD1 (5 bases). The V end was cut by 5 bases, the J end by 1 base, with 17 bases between. Germline assignment: CDR1 PRHDT and CDR2 FYEKMQ (reference sequence). This CDR3 region has 16 residues. CDR3 sequence (DNA): TGTGCCAGCAGCCCACCCCCCGCGGGGCGGAACACTGAAGCTTTCTTT. This sequence encodes CASSPPPAGRNTEAFF.

V usage is TRBV9 and J usage is TRBJ2-4; D is possibly TRBD2 (6 bases). Between the trimmed V and J ends, which lost 0 bases and 13 bases, there was a span of 14 bases. CDR3 length: 13 residues. Germline CDR1 SGDLS, CDR2 YYNGEE. The CDR3: CASSVAGDNEQYF. The CDR3 DNA reads as TGTGCCAGCAGCGTAGCGGGAGACAATGAGCAGTACTTC.

Turning to this clonotype: The junction differs from germline at one of its ends, possibly a read error. This chain connects TRBV7-2 to TRBJ2-5; a weak D match, TRBD1 (5 bases). Per germline, CDR1 SGHTA and CDR2 FQGNSA. The CDR3 totals 13 residues. The CDR3 nucleotides read TGTGCCAGCGGCTTAGGGGTCCAAGAGACCCAGTACTTC. Encoded protein: CASGLGVQETQYF. Using reference TRBV7-2 and TRBJ2-5 for the parts outside the CDR3, the full variable domain is GAGVSQSPSNKVTEKGKDVELRCDPISGHTALYWYRQSLGQGLEFLIYFQGNSAPDKSGLPSDRFSAERTGGSVSTLTIQRTQQEDSAVYLCASGLGVQETQYFGPGTRLLVL.

This clonotype has more than one count but fewer than ten. This chain joins TRBV5-4 and TRBJ2-5, with D perhaps matching TRBD1 or TRBD2 (5 bases each). CDR1 and CDR2 from the germline V gene are SGHNT and YYREEE (reference sequence). V lost 3 bases, J lost 2 bases, and 14 bases lay in between. The CDR3 is made up of 15 amino acids. The DNA of the CDR3 is TGTGCCAGCAGCTCCGCTGCCGGGGCACAAGAGACCCAGTACTTC. Its protein is CASSSAAGAQETQYF.

This chain links TRBV6-6 with TRBJ1-4; D is uncertain. The germline gives CDR1 MNHNY, CDR2 SVGAGI (reference sequence). Trimming took off 2 bases at V and 3 bases at J, with 13 bases between the two ends. This CDR3 has 16 amino acids. The DNA for the CDR3 is TGTGCCAGCAGTTACAGGCGGCAAAGAGCTAATGAAAAACTGTTTTTT. As protein: CASSYRRQRANEKLFF.

This chain links TRBV5-5 with TRBJ1-5; TRBD1 matches at 8 bases. Germline CDR1 SGHKS, CDR2 YYEKEE (reference sequence). The length of the CDR3 is 16 residues. Trimming took 1 base from V and 2 from J; bases not matched to a gene: 5. CDR3 sequence reads: CASSLYATGGNQPQHF. CDR3 coding DNA: TGTGCCAGCAGCTTGTACGCGACAGGGGGCAATCAGCCCCAGCATTTT.

V and J are TRBV11-1 and TRBJ2-1; TRBD1 or TRBD2 may be the D gene (5 bases each). The CDR3 consists of 14 residues. The V gene lost 6 bases and the J gene lost 9 bases, with 18 bases spanning the gap. CDR1 and CDR2 from the germline V gene are SGHAT and FQDESV (reference sequence). CDR3 residues: CASRPRDAHSEQFF. Here the CDR3 DNA reads TGTGCCAGCAGACCACGGGACGCCCACAGTGAGCAGTTCTTC.

The chain has TRBV20-1 and TRBJ2-3; possible D gene TRBD2, 5 bases. The CDR3 loop spans 16 amino acids. CDR1 is DFQATT, CDR2 SNEGSKA, per germline (reference sequence). The ends were cut back, 5 bases at V and 0 bases at J, with 18 bases in the middle. The CDR3 DNA reads TGCAGTGCTCACGGCAGCGGTGGTTTAAGCACAGATACGCAGTATTTT. It translates to CSAHGSGGLSTDTQYF.

CDR3 bases: TGTGCCAGCAGCTTCGGGACTACCACTGATACGCAGTATTTT. Translated: CASSFGTTTDTQYF. V gene TRBV7-2 combines with J gene TRBJ2-3; TRBD2 matches at 7 bases. Germline values: CDR1 SGHTA, CDR2 FQGNSA. The V gene end was trimmed by 3 bases and the J gene end by 6 bases; junction bases not matched to a gene: 6. This CDR3 has 14 residues.

The CDR3 DNA reads TGTGCCAGTGGGGGACAGGGGGCTTCGGATACGCAGTATTTT. Translation: CASGGQGASDTQYF. This chain uses TRBV2 with TRBJ2-3; TRBD1 aligns across 12 bases. This CDR3 spans 14 amino acids. The V and J ends lost 9 bases and 6 bases, in that order; junction bases with no gene match: 7. Germline V gene lookup returns CDR1 SNHLY and CDR2 FYNNEI.

The chain carries TRBV29-1 and TRBJ1-2; TRBD1 is a possible D gene (6 bases). This CDR3 region has 14 residues. Per the germline V gene, CDR1 is SQVTM and CDR2 is ANQGSEA. V lost 7 bases, J lost 4 bases, and 19 bases lay in between. CDR3 in DNA: TGCAGCGATCATCTTCGACAGGCCTTCTATGGCTACACCTTC. Protein product: CSDHLRQAFYGYTF.

The rearrangement joins TRBV13 to TRBJ2-7, with 12 bases that match TRBD1. The CDR3 extends over 16 amino acids. The germline gives CDR1 PRHDT, CDR2 FYEKMQ (reference sequence). Unmatched junction bases numbered 10, after V lost 5 bases and J lost 5 bases. This CDR3 reads CASSRAGTGGIDEQYF. CDR3 bases: TGTGCCAGCAGCCGCGCAGGGACAGGGGGCATAGACGAGCAGTACTTC.

This chain uses TRBV7-2 with TRBJ2-1, with 8 bases aligning to TRBD2. The V gene end was trimmed by 8 bases and the J gene end by 3 bases; junction bases not matched to a gene: 12. Germline lookup yields CDR1 SGHTA and CDR2 FQGNSA. The CDR3 length is 16 residues. This CDR3 reads CASLEAGTRGYNEQFF. For the CDR3, the DNA is TGTGCCAGCCTCGAGGCCGGGACTAGGGGCTACAATGAGCAGTTCTTC.

Of note for this clonotype: A much larger clonotype is one base distant, so this may be a read error. V and J are TRBV27 and TRBJ1-2; D remains unclear. Germline V lookup: CDR1 MNHEY, CDR2 SMNVEV (reference sequence). V was trimmed by 3 bases and J by 0 bases, leaving 11 bases between them. This CDR3 is built from 15 residues. The CDR3 DNA sequence: TGTGCCAGCAGTTTCGTTTACGGGGCTAACTATGGCTACACCTTC. Translated: CASSFVYGANYGYTF.

This clonotype turned up a few times. The chain carries TRBV12-3 or TRBV12-4 and TRBJ2-1; perhaps TRBD1 as D (6 bases). This CDR3 is built from 13 residues. Trimming cost V 7 bases and J 7 bases, with 14 bases left between them. In DNA form, the CDR3 reads TGTGCCAGCACCAAAGCCCAGGGGAATGAGCAGTTCTTC. It yields the protein CASTKAQGNEQFF.

The chain carries TRBV9 and TRBJ2-7, with 12 bases aligning to TRBD1. J was trimmed by 7 bases and V by 4 bases; bases with no gene match: 9. The CDR3 sequence is 15 residues long. Germline V gives CDR1 SGDLS, CDR2 YYNGEE. CDR3 loop: CASSLAGTGGGEQYF. CDR3 nucleotides: TGTGCCAGCAGCTTGGCCGGGACAGGGGGCGGTGAGCAGTACTTC.

The chain joins TRBV7-8 to TRBJ2-5; D is unresolved. Germline lookup yields CDR1 SGHVS and CDR2 FQNEAQ. The CDR3 is 15 amino acids. V was clipped by 3 bases and J by 1 base, with 12 bases between them. The CDR3: CASSFHTALQETQYF. The CDR3 DNA sequence: TGTGCCAGCAGCTTCCACACAGCGCTCCAAGAGACCCAGTACTTC.

V is TRBV10-3 and J is TRBJ2-7, with TRBD2 matching over 7 bases. The CDR3 contains 14 residues. Germline V gene lookup returns CDR1 ENHRY and CDR2 SYGVKD. Trimming at V came to 4 bases and at J to 2 bases, leaving 5 bases not matched to a gene. CDR3 DNA sequence: TGTGCCATCAGTGGAGCGGGGAATACCTACGAGCAGTACTTC. It yields the protein CAISGAGNTYEQYF.

V is TRBV3-1 and J is TRBJ1-2, with no clear D. The CDR3 extends over 14 amino acids. The germline gives CDR1 LGHDT, CDR2 YNNKEL (reference sequence). Trimming took 0 bases from V and 8 from J, leaving 13 bases between them. The CDR3 reads CASSQDLPGEGYTF. The CDR3 nucleotides read TGTGCCAGCAGCCAAGATCTTCCCGGAGAGGGCTACACCTTC.

The chain has TRBV6-1 and TRBJ2-7, with 8 bases identical to TRBD2. Germline CDR1 is MNHNS and CDR2 is SASEGT. V lost 6 bases to trimming and J lost 3 bases; unmatched junction nucleotides: 7. The CDR3 is 14 amino acids. The DNA of the CDR3 is TGTGCCAGCAGCAAAAGCGGGGGCCTCTACGAGCAGTACTTC. Its protein product is CASSKSGGLYEQYF.

This sequence joins TRBV20-1 and TRBJ2-1; 10 positions agree with TRBD2. In germline, CDR1 is DFQATT, CDR2 SNEGSKA (reference sequence). This CDR3 has 15 amino acids. V shed 2 bases, J shed 9 bases, and the junction held 10 bases outside the gene matches. CDR3 residues: CSARTQRGGPGEQFF. The CDR3 coding sequence is TGCAGTGCTAGAACCCAGCGGGGGGGACCAGGTGAGCAGTTCTTC.

J is TRBJ1-1 and V is TRBV20-1; the D is unclear. The CDR3 has 13 residues. Germline V gene lookup returns CDR1 DFQATT and CDR2 SNEGSKA (reference sequence). As DNA, the CDR3 is TGCAACGCTATCCCCCCACAGAACACTGAAGCTTTCTTT. This sequence encodes CNAIPPQNTEAFF.

As to this clonotype: One end of the junction does not line up with germline, which may come from a read error. This rearrangement joins TRBV20-1 to TRBJ2-5; D remains ambiguous. The length of the CDR3 is 10 residues. Germline values: CDR1 DFQATT, CDR2 SNEGSKA (reference sequence). The CDR3 DNA sequence: TGCAGTGCCGCCCAAGGGACCCAGTACTTC. Translated, it gives CSAAQGTQYF.

V and J are TRBV30 and TRBJ2-7; D is perhaps TRBD2 (6 bases). The CDR3 length is 12 residues. Per germline, CDR1 GTSNPN and CDR2 SVGIG (reference sequence). V lost 1 base and J lost 3, with 7 bases in between. CDR3 amino acids: CAWSAGLYEQYF. The CDR3 bases are TGTGCCTGGAGTGCGGGACTCTACGAGCAGTACTTC.

The rearrangement links TRBV4-1 to TRBJ1-2; a possible D gene is TRBD1 (5 bases). Trimming pared 1 base from V and 2 bases from J, leaving 20 bases between. The CDR3 runs to 18 residues. Germline V gene sequence: CDR1 MGHRA, CDR2 YSYEKL. CDR3 sequence: CASSQGRGTYPLNYGYTF. DNA of the CDR3: TGCGCCAGCAGCCAAGGACGAGGGACGTACCCCCTAAACTATGGCTACACCTTC.

The chain recombines TRBV20-1 with TRBJ1-5; a possible D gene is TRBD1 (6 bases). The CDR3 covers 14 residues. The V gene lost 5 bases and the J gene lost 6 bases, with 17 bases spanning the gap. Germline V lookup: CDR1 DFQATT, CDR2 SNEGSKA (reference sequence). DNA for the CDR3: TGCAGTGCTCGATCACCAGGGGCCCCTCAGCCCCAGCATTTT. Its protein is CSARSPGAPQPQHF.